This T cell receptor (beta chain) was identified in a study of human T cells and chemical hapten exposure. About the study: The sensitizer, 2% DPC, was used on around 2 cm by around 2 cm of upper inner arm skin.

This clonotype was recorded at least ten times. Germline CDR1 and CDR2: SGHAT and FQNNGV. The CDR3 contains 16 residues. With V trimmed by 4 bases and J by 3 bases, 9 bases remained unmatched. TCRdb re-called the RACE reads through MiXCR, storing one row per CDR3 protein. The sample records around 380,000 distinct CDR3 sequences, more than 4.5% being singletons. Described time point: patch test 1, 2 weeks after DPC sensitization. Treatment in this sample: therapeutic diphenylcyclopropenone sensitization with weekly scalp DPC. The source was whole blood, collected in connection with sensitization to the hapten diphenylcyclopropenone (DPC). The rearrangement links TRBV11-2 to TRBJ2-3; 8 bases are a match to TRBD2. The clonotype was recovered from a woman aged 45-59 years with alopecia areata. Some clones in this sample may be carry-over from other donors' samples. The CDR3 bases are TGTGCCAGCAGCTGGCCGGGACTAGAGATTACAGATACGCAGTATTTT. Protein: CASSWPGLEITDTQYF.